A single sample gave rise to the 19 T cell receptor beta chains below, sequenced in a study of shared clonotypes between healthy human individuals. TCRdb keeps only in-frame clones here, not all; method: immunoSEQ multiplex PCR. The table records millions of clones, over 85% of them present only once. The sample taken for sequencing was naive CD4+ T cells sorted from blood. Subset noted: CD45RA+ positively selected. The receptors here all came from a man aged 18 to 30 in good health.

The V call is TRBV4-1, the J call TRBJ2-7; 14 bases align to TRBD2. The CDR3 spans 17 residues. V shed 5 bases and J 0 bases; nucleotides not matched to a gene: 6. In germline, CDR1 is MGHRA, CDR2 YSYEKL. CDR3 sequence reads: CASSYGTSGGASYEQYF. Written as DNA, the CDR3 is TGCGCCAGCAGCTACGGGACTAGCGGGGGTGCCTCCTACGAGCAGTACTTC.

The V call is TRBV5-1, the J call TRBJ1-2, with 10 bases lining up with TRBD1. V shed 3 bases and J 8 bases; nucleotides not matched to a gene: 4. This CDR3 spans 13 amino acids. Germline V gene lookup returns CDR1 SGHRS and CDR2 YFSETQ. The CDR3 loop reads CASSSGTGVGYTF. CDR3 DNA: TGCGCCAGCAGCTCCGGGACAGGGGTCGGCTACACCTTC.

This chain links TRBV21-1 with TRBJ2-7; no DNA check was done on the table's D call, TRBD1. TRBV21-1 is marked as a pseudogene. There are 14 residues in the CDR3. CDR3 residues: CASTEQGNFYEQYF. The CDR3 region has the DNA TGTGCCAGCACCGAACAGGGGAATTTCTACGAGCAGTACTTC.

This sequence joins TRBV21-1 and TRBJ1-2. TRBV21-1 is labeled a pseudogene. CDR3 length equals 14 residues. CDR3 amino acids: CASSKGQRGYGYTF. The DNA for the CDR3 is TGTGCCAGCAGCAAAGGACAGCGGGGCTATGGCTACACCTTC.

With regard to this clone: Different DNA sequences within this sample yield the same CDR3. V and J are TRBV9 and TRBJ1-2; the D gene is possibly TRBD1 (6 bases). The CDR3 consists of 14 residues. Germline CDR1 is SGDLS and CDR2 is YYNGEE. The V end was cut by 2 bases, the J end by 0 bases, with 8 bases between. The CDR3: CASSVDRSNYGYTF. The CDR3 DNA follows: TGTGCCAGCAGCGTCGACAGGTCTAACTATGGCTACACCTTC.

The rearrangement links TRBV4-1 to TRBJ2-6; the D gene is possibly TRBD1 (6 bases). The CDR3 is 15 amino acids. The V gene lost 4 bases and the J gene lost 3 bases, with 10 bases spanning the gap. In germline, CDR1 is MGHRA, CDR2 YSYEKL. CDR3 protein: CASSPTGSGANVLTF. In nucleotides, the CDR3 is TGCGCCAGCAGCCCAACAGGGAGTGGGGCCAACGTCCTGACTTTC.

The CDR3 DNA reads TGCGCTACTGCTAGCGGGAGATTAATAAGTGGCAATGAGCAGTTCTTC. Translation gives CATASGRLISGNEQFF. V and J are TRBV29-1 and TRBJ2-1; 10 bases align to TRBD2. CDR1 is SQVTM and CDR2 is ANQGSEA in the germline V gene. This CDR3 region has 16 residues.

The V call is TRBV15, the J call TRBJ1-1; TRBD1 agrees at 7 bases. The V gene's germline CDR1 is LNHNV and CDR2 YYDKDF (reference sequence). The ends lost 0 bases at V and 4 bases at J; junction bases unmatched: 5. The CDR3 extends over 15 amino acids. In nucleotides, the CDR3 is TGTGCCACCAGCAGAGATCCACAGGGGAGCACTGAAGCTTTCTTT. Its translation: CATSRDPQGSTEAFF.

This sequence joins TRBV19 and TRBJ2-7; 11 bases are shared with TRBD2. The germline V gene has CDR1 LNHDA and CDR2 SQIVND (reference sequence). V was clipped by 7 bases and J by 0 bases; unmatched bases: 5. This CDR3 region has 15 residues. Here the CDR3 reads CASMQTSGVSYEQYF. The CDR3 DNA reads TGTGCCAGTATGCAGACTAGCGGGGTCTCCTACGAGCAGTACTTC.

The rearrangement links TRBV6-1 to TRBJ1-3; D is possibly TRBD1 (5 bases). Germline CDR1 and CDR2: MNHNS and SASEGT. The CDR3 length is 14 residues. Trimming shortened V by 3 bases and J by 5 bases, and 11 bases separated the two germline ends. The CDR3 is CASSDSWGRNTIYF. The CDR3 DNA is TGTGCCAGCAGTGATTCTTGGGGGAGAAACACCATATATTTT.

About this clone itself: The same CDR3 also results from other DNA sequences found in this sample. The chain joins TRBV10-3 to TRBJ2-5; no clear D gene. V was shortened by 2 bases and J by 1 base, with 2 bases between the two germline ends. Per germline, CDR1 ENHRY and CDR2 SYGVKD. This CDR3 has 12 residues. The CDR3 reads CAISEPQETQYF. The CDR3 region has the DNA TGTGCCATCAGTGAGCCCCAAGAGACCCAGTACTTC.

The chain combines TRBV27 with TRBJ1-6; D possibly corresponds to TRBD1 (6 bases). CDR1 is MNHEY and CDR2 is SMNVEV in the germline V gene (reference sequence). The CDR3 is 15 amino acids. Trimming cost V 10 bases and J 4 bases, with 17 bases left between them. CDR3 sequence: CATSRGGAYNSPLHF. The CDR3 DNA reads as TGTGCCACCTCGAGAGGGGGAGCGTATAATTCACCCCTCCACTTT.

This chain connects TRBV5-1 to TRBJ2-1; TRBD2 aligns across 8 bases. The CDR3 has 15 residues. V gave up 2 bases and J gave up 6 bases; unmatched junction bases: 7. CDR1 and CDR2 from the germline V gene are SGHRS and YFSETQ. CDR3 loop: CASSFDGRASNEQFF. Here the CDR3 DNA reads TGCGCCAGCAGCTTTGACGGGAGGGCCTCCAATGAGCAGTTCTTC.

The chain is built from TRBV7-2 and TRBJ2-1; 7 bases line up with TRBD1. The germline V gene has CDR1 SGHTA and CDR2 FQGNSA. The CDR3 extends over 12 amino acids. J was trimmed by 8 bases and V by 6 bases; bases with no gene match: 4. CDR3 sequence: CASRQGSDEQFF. The CDR3 region has the DNA TGTGCCAGCAGACAGGGGTCGGATGAGCAGTTCTTC.

As regards this clone: Other DNA sequences in this specimen translate into the identical CDR3. The chain links TRBV5-4 to TRBJ2-5; D remains unclear. The V end lost 0 bases, the J end lost 4 bases, and 7 bases lay between the germline ends. Germline V gives CDR1 SGHNT, CDR2 YYREEE (reference sequence). This CDR3 contains 13 residues. CDR3 amino acids: CASSLGAGETQYF. The CDR3 DNA reads as TGTGCCAGCAGCTTGGGGGCCGGAGAGACCCAGTACTTC.

The J gene is TRBJ2-2, the V gene TRBV2; D is ambiguous. The germline gives CDR1 SNHLY, CDR2 FYNNEI. The CDR3 contains 14 residues. The V and J ends lost 1 base and 5 bases respectively, with 8 bases between them. The CDR3 region is CASSEEGLTGELFF. The DNA for the CDR3 is TGTGCCAGCAGTGAAGAAGGGTTAACCGGGGAGCTGTTTTTT.

The J gene is TRBJ1-2, the V gene TRBV20-1, with unresolved D. CDR1 is DFQATT and CDR2 is SNEGSKA in the germline V gene (reference sequence). V shed 4 bases and J shed 2 bases, with 5 bases lying between them. The CDR3 totals 11 residues. The CDR3 reads CSAKNNYGYTF. The DNA for the CDR3 is TGCAGTGCTAAGAACAACTATGGCTACACCTTC.

Turning to this clone: This clone may be a read error of a much larger clone one base away. The sample contains more than one DNA sequence encoding this CDR3. The V and J genes are TRBV28 and TRBJ2-7, with D perhaps TRBD1 or TRBD2 (5 bases each). The CDR3 has 11 amino acids. The germline V gene has CDR1 MDHEN and CDR2 SYDVKM. With 3 bases removed from V and 6 bases from J, the gap between germline ends came to 6 bases. CDR3 amino acids: CASSLRGEQYF. CDR3 sequence (DNA): TGTGCCAGCAGTTTGAGGGGCGAGCAGTACTTC.

This chain uses TRBV14 with TRBJ1-6; 7 bases line up with TRBD1. CDR1 and CDR2 (germline): SGHDN, FVKESK. The CDR3 spans 15 residues. Trimming removed 4 bases from V and 6 bases from J; junction bases left unmatched: 6. This CDR3 is CASSPRQGANSPLHF. The CDR3 DNA follows: TGTGCCAGCAGCCCCCGACAGGGAGCTAATTCACCCCTCCACTTT.